This T cell receptor beta chain was recorded in a study of shared clonotypes between healthy human individuals (TCRdb year 2020). Regarding the study in general: The cohort comprised a couple of women and a few men aged 18 to 49 years. Leukapheresis yielded between about 0.94 and 8.9 billion PBMCs per donor. To estimate repertoire size and how much clonotypes are shared between individuals, the study performed deep sequencing of blood TCR repertoires from about five healthy adults. To increase sequencing depth and limit assay-specific biases, TCR repertoire library preparation and sequencing were carried out by different laboratories using diverse techniques. For each donor, three plates each were used for CD4 naive and CD4 memory, two plates were used for CD8 naive, and one plate was used for CD8 memory.

Using the deep immunoSEQ assay, multiplex PCR amplified TCR CDR3 regions from genomic DNA. Extracted genomic DNA from each cell subset was distributed evenly across all wells of several immunoSEQ 96-well plates, and each plate was treated as a replicate. Each replicate PCR for sorted subsets received about 220 ng genomic DNA, equal to 30,000 or so T cell genomes. Purified libraries were measured with a Qubit 3.0 fluorometer, size-checked on a Bioanalyzer 2100, and measured again with the KAPA Library Quantification kit. Each immunoSEQ 96-well plate was sequenced on its own single-read 150-cycle Illumina NextSeq 550 flow cell. As for the authors' bioinformatics: Because only junctional sequences without quality scores were contained in the immunoSEQ output, filtering matching that applied to full-length reads could not be performed. To assign V/J genes and CDR3, sequences were annotated using PyIR, a Python wrapper for IgBLAST v1.9, with IMGT germline references. Any read was removed if the V/J assignment was weak (E-value above 1e-6), the CDR3 was missing, or the read contained stop codons, out-of-frame junctions, or ambiguous translated residues. V3J clonotypes were defined as sequences sharing an identical inferred V gene, J gene, and CDR3 amino acid sequence. Percentage overlap between repertoires was computed as shared unique clonotypes divided by the size of the smaller repertoire. Repertoire richness was assessed with RTK rarefaction, the Chao1 estimator, and Recon v2.1 estimates of unobserved clonotypes. Generation probabilities were computed with OLGA for all TCRbeta clonotypes obtained by the gDNA method from several donors. TCRdb re-hosts the immuneACCESS table, in-frame sequences only. Its copies lack some clones; in the studies checked, an unresolved V gene accounts for under half of them, and the cause for the rest is not known. V and J calls plus clone size are reproduced from that table; the DNA served to infer D and trimming. The sample profile shows 950,000 to 1,100,000 clones; about 80% of them were found once. The ten most abundant clones make up around 1.5% of the sample.

The germline V gene (reference sequence) yields GTSNPN for CDR1 and SVGIG for CDR2. From its cysteine to its phenylalanine, the CDR3 spans 13 amino acids. Of all the DNA, just the CDR3 is kept, 39 bases in frame from base 1. V gives up 4 bases and J gives up 4 bases, and the segment between their germline ends measures 13 bases. Points the paper makes about the study in general: Only blood was sampled, and tissue TCR repertoires likely differ from those in blood. Naive subsets generally had larger estimated clonotype richness than memory subsets. Because the study included a small number of donors, the genetic and exposure-history diversity represented was limited. Higher generation probabilities were observed for clonotypes shared by all four sorted-subset donors than for non-shared clonotypes. Rarefaction of sorted-subset datasets indicated incomplete sequencing despite the large sequencing depth. Sharing across a handful of donors was observed for 5% to 6.5% of naive CD4, about 4% of naive CD8, about 2.3% of memory CD4, and about 0.39% of memory CD8 clonotypes. Pairwise subsampling led to the expectation that sequencing depth would affect the degree of clonotype sharing among donors.

The donors were healthy, HIV-negative adults who had no recently reported acute infections or vaccinations. All donors were Caucasian adults living in Nashville, Tennessee, USA. Magnetic negative selection was used to enrich CD4+ T cells, after which naive cells were positively selected on CD45RA and the negative fraction became the memory subset. Blood was obtained by leukapheresis, after which PBMCs were separated by Ficoll-Histopaque density gradient centrifugation and cryopreserved in liquid nitrogen vapor phase. Purity and quantity of every magnetically sorted T cell population were checked by analytical flow cytometry. Genomic DNA was isolated from every sorted fraction and measured by UV absorbance on a Nanodrop 2000c. There are a few counts of this clone. Its binding antigen is unknown. Base qualities are missing; no much larger clone stands one base away.

The receptor chain draws on TRBV30 and TRBJ1-1, with no confident D gene call. Sequences were obtained from memory CD4+ T cells sorted from blood. The cell subset or site label of this sample denotes: CD45RA-negative fraction. This clonotype was sampled from a young man in good health. The DNA is as follows: TGTGCCTGGACTTTATATTCGGTCACTGAAGCTTTCTTT. This sequence encodes CAWTLYSVTEAFF.